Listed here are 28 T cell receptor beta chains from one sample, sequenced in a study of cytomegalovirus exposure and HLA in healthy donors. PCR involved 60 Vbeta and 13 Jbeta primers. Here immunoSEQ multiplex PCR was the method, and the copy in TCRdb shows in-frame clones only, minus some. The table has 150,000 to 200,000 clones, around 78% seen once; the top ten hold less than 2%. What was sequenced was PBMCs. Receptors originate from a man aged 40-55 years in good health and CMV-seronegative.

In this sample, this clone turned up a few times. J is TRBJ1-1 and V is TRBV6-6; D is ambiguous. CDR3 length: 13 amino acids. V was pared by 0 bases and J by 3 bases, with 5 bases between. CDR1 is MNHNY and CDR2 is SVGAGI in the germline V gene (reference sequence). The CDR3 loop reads CASSYSDYTEAFF. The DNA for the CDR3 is TGTGCCAGCAGTTACTCGGACTACACTGAAGCTTTCTTT.

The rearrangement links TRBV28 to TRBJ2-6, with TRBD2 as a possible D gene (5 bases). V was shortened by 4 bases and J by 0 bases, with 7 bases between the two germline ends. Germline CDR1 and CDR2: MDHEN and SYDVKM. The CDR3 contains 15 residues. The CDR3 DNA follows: TGTGCCAGCAGTTGGACTGTCTCTGGGGCCAACGTCCTGACTTTC. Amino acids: CASSWTVSGANVLTF.

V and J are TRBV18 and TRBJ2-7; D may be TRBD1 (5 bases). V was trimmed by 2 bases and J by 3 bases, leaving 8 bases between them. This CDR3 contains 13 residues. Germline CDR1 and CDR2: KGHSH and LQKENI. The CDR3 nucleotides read TGTGCCAGCTCACCAGGAACAGGCTACGAGCAGTACGTC. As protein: CASSPGTGYEQYV.

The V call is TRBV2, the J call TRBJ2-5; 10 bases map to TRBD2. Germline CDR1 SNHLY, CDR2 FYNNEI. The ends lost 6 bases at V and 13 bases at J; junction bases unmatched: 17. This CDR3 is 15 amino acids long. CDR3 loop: CASSVRTSGNYVGYF. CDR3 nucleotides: TGTGCCAGCAGCGTTAGGACTAGCGGAAACTATGTGGGGTACTTC.

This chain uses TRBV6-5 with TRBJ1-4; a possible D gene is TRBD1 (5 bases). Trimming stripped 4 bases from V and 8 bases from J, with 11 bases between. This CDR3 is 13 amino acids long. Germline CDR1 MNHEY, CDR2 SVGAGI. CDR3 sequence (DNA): TGTGCCAGCAGTTCGGGGGTAAAAGAAAAACTGTTTTTT. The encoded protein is CASSSGVKEKLFF.

CDR3 DNA: TGTGCCTGGGGGCGGGGGGCAAGCAATCAGCCCCAGCATTTT. Its protein is CAWGRGASNQPQHF. This chain connects TRBV30 to TRBJ1-5, with a weak D call TRBD1 (6 bases). The V gene's germline CDR1 is GTSNPN and CDR2 SVGIG (reference sequence). The V end was cut by 5 bases, the J end by 1 base, with 12 bases between. This CDR3 has 14 residues.

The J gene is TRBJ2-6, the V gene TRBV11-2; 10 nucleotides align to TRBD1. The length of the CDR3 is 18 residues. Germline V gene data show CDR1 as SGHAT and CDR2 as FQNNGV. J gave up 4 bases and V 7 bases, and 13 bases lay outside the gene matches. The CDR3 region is CASTLGTGVSGGANVLTF. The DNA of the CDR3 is TGTGCCAGCACCCTTGGGACAGGGGTGTCGGGAGGGGCCAACGTCCTGACTTTC.

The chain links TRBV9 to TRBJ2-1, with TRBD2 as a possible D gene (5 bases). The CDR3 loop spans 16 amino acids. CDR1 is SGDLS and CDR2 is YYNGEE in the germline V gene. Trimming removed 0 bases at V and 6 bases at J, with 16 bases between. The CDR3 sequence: CASSVGGLPQLNEQFF. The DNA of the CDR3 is TGTGCCAGCAGCGTAGGTGGACTCCCGCAACTCAATGAGCAGTTCTTC.

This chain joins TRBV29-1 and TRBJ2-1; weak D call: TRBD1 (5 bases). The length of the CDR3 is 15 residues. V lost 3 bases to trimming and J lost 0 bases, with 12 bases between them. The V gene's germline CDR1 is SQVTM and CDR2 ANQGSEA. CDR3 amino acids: CSVEGRASSYNEQFF. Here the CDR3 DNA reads TGCAGCGTTGAGGGCAGGGCGAGCTCCTACAATGAGCAGTTCTTC.

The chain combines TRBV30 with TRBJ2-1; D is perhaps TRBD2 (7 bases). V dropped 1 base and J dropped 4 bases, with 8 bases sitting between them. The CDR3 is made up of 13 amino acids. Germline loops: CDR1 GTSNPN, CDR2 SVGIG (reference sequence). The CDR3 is CAWSEGGYNEQFF. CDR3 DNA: TGTGCCTGGAGTGAGGGGGGGTACAATGAGCAGTTCTTC.

The chain's CDR3 is CASSLVGGRYNEQFF. CDR3 nucleotides: TGCGCCAGCAGCTTGGTTGGAGGCAGGTACAATGAGCAGTTCTTC. This sequence joins TRBV5-1 and TRBJ2-1, with D maybe TRBD2 (5 bases). Germline assignment: CDR1 SGHRS and CDR2 YFSETQ. V was trimmed by 0 bases and J by 4 bases, leaving 11 bases between them. The length of the CDR3 is 15 residues.

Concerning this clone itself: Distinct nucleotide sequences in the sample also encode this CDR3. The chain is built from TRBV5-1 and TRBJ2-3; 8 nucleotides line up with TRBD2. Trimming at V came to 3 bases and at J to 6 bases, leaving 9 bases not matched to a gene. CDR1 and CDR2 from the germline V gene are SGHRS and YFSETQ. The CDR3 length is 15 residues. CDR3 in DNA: TGCGCCAGCAGCTCCCCCAGCGGGAGTGGGGATACGCAGTATTTT. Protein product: CASSSPSGSGDTQYF. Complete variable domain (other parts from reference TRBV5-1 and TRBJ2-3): KAGVTQTPRYLIKTRGQQVTLSCSPISGHRSVSWYQQTPGQGLQFLFEYFSETQRNKGNFPGRFSGRQFSNSRSEMNVSTLELGDSALYLCASSSPSGSGDTQYFGPGTRLTVL.

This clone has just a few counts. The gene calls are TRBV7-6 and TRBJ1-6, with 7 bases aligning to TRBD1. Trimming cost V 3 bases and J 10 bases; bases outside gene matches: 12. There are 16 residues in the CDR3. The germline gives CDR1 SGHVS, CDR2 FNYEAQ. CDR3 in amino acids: CASSLVPDRVQSPLHF. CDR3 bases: TGTGCCAGCAGCTTGGTTCCCGACAGGGTTCAGTCACCCCTCCACTTT. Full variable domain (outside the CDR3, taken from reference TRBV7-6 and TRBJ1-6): GAGVSQSPRYKVTKRGQDVALRCDPISGHVSLYWYRQALGQGPEFLTYFNYEAQQDKSGLPNDRFSAERPEGSISTLTIQRTEQRDSAMYRCASSLVPDRVQSPLHFGNGTRLTVT.

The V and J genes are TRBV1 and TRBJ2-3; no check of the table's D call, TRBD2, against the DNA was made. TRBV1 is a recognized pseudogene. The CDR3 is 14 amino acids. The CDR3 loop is CTSSQKRESDTQYF. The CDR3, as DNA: TGCACCAGCAGCCAAAAGCGGGAGTCGGATACGCAGTATTTT.

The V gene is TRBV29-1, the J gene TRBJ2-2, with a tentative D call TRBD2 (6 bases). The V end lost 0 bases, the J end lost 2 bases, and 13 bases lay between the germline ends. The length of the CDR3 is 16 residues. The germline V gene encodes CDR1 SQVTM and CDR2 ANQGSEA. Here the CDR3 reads CSVEDKLAGNTGELFF. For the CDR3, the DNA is TGCAGCGTTGAAGATAAACTAGCAGGCAACACCGGGGAGCTGTTTTTT.

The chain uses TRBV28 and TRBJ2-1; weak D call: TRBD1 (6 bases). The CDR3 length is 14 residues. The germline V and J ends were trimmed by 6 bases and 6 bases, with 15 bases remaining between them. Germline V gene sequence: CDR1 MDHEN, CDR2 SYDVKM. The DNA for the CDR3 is TGTGCCAGCAGAAACAGGGTTTCGGGCAATGAGCAGTTCTTC. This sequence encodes CASRNRVSGNEQFF.

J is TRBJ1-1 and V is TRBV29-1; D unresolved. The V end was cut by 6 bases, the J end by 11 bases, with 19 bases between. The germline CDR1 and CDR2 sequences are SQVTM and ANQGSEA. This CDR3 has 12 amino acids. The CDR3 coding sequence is TGCAGCGTGAAACCCGGAGGGAGTTCGGCTTTCTTT. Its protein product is CSVKPGGSSAFF.

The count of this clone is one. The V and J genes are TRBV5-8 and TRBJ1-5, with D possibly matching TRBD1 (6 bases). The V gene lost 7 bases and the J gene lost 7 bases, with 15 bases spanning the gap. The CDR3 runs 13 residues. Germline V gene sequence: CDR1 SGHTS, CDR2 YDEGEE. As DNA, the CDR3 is TGTGCCAGCGGCAGACAGGCACCCCAGCCCCAGCATTTT. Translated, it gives CASGRQAPQPQHF.

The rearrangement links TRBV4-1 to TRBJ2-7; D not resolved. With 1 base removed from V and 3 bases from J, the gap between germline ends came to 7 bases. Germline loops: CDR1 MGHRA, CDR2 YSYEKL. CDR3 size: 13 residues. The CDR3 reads CASSQVGDYEQYF. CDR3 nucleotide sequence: TGCGCCAGCAGCCAAGTCGGAGACTACGAGCAGTACTTC.

In DNA, the CDR3 is TGTGCCAGCAGCTTGAACAGGGGGAACACTGAAGCTTTCTTT. Amino acid sequence: CASSLNRGNTEAFF. V usage is TRBV5-5 and J usage is TRBJ1-1; 7 nucleotides align to TRBD1. Germline lookup yields CDR1 SGHKS and CDR2 YYEKEE (reference sequence). V dropped 1 base and J dropped 1; count of bases not matched to a gene: 1. The CDR3 is 14 amino acids.

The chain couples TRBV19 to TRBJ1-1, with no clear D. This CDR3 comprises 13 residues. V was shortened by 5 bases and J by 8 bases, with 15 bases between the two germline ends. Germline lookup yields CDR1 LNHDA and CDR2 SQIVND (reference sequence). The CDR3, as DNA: TGTGCCAGTAGTTTTCCAGATGCCAGGGAAGCTTTCTTT. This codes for CASSFPDAREAFF.

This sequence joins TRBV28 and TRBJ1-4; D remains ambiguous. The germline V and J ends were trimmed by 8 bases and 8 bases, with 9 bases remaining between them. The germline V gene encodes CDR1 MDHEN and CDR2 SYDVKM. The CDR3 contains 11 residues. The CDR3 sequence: CASATVEKLFF. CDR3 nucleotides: TGTGCCAGCGCCACAGTAGAAAAACTGTTTTTT.

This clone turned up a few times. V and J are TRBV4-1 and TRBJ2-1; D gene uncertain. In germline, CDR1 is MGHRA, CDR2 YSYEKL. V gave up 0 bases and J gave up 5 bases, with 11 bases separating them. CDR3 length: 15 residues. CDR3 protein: CASSQDATINNEQFF. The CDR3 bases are TGCGCCAGCAGCCAAGACGCGACAATTAACAATGAGCAGTTCTTC.

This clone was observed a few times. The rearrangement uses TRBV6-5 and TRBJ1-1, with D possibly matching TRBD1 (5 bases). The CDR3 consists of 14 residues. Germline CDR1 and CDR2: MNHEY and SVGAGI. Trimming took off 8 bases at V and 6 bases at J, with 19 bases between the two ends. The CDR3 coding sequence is TGTGCCAGCTTCCTTCTTGGGGGGAGCTCTGAAGCTTTCTTT. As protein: CASFLLGGSSEAFF.

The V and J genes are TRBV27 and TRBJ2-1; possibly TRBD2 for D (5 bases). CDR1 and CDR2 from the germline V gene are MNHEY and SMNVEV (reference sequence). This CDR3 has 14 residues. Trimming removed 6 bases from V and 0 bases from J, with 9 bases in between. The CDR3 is CASRDFSSYNEQFF. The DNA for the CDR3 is TGTGCCAGCAGGGACTTCAGCTCCTACAATGAGCAGTTCTTC.

The CDR3 loop is CASSTNAGSEQFF. In DNA form, the CDR3 reads TGTGCCAGCAGTACGAACGCGGGGAGTGAGCAGTTCTTC. The gene calls are TRBV28 and TRBJ2-1, with D maybe TRBD2 (6 bases). Per germline, CDR1 MDHEN and CDR2 SYDVKM. CDR3 length: 13 residues. V gave up 5 bases and J gave up 9 bases, with 14 bases separating them. Together with reference TRBV28 and TRBJ2-1, the CDR3 gives the full variable domain: DVKVTQSSRYLVKRTGEKVFLECVQDMDHENMFWYRQDPGLGLRLIYFSYDVKMKEKGDIPEGYSVSREKKERFSLILESASTNQTSMYLCASSTNAGSEQFFGPGTRLTVL.

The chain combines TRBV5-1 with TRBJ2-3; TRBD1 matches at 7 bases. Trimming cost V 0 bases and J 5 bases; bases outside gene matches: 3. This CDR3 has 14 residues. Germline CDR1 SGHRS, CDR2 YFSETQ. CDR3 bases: TGCGCCAGCAGCTTGGAGGCAGGGGGAGATACGCAGTATTTT. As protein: CASSLEAGGDTQYF.

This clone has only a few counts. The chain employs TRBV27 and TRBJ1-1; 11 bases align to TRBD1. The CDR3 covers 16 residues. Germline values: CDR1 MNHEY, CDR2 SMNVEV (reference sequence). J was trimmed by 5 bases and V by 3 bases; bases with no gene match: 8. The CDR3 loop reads CASSFGTGGVGTEAFF. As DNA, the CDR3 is TGTGCCAGCAGTTTCGGGACAGGGGGTGTTGGGACTGAAGCTTTCTTT.